One T cell receptor beta chain is described in this entry. No antigen is known for it. CDR3 length equals 15 residues. CDR1 is GTSNPN and CDR2 is SVGIG in the germline V gene (reference sequence). V dropped 2 bases and J dropped 1 base, with 12 bases sitting between them. Primers: 60 Vbeta forward and 13 Jbeta reverse. The assay was immunoSEQ multiplex PCR, and TCRdb's table has in-frame clones only and misses some. The sample consists of roughly 200,000 clones, roughly 70% of them appearing once. This record comes from a study of cytomegalovirus exposure and HLA in healthy donors. Study background: Among the 370 or so donors who were genotyped, about 86% fell in the genetic ancestry cluster that is associated with self-reported Caucasian donors.

Findings and limits, study-wide: Most likely, a cluster of highly shared sequence variants arose as a sequencing artifact. Cytomegalovirus status, reportedly, was diagnosed with high specificity and sensitivity by the classifier. Specificity of a few CMV-associated chains for CMV antigens was verified in vitro.

The TCR sequence derives from a male donor in good health and CMV-seronegative. The chain carries TRBV30 and TRBJ2-1; possibly TRBD2 for D (5 bases). Material: PBMCs. The CDR3 region has the DNA TGTGCCTGGAGTCTTGTTACGGGATCCTACAATGAGCAGTTCTTC. This gives the protein CAWSLVTGSYNEQFF.